The 30 T cell receptor beta chains listed next were all sequenced from one sample in a study of T cell responses to AZD1222 COVID-19 vaccine. This table comes from immunoSEQ multiplex PCR, and its TCRdb copy is limited to in-frame clones, with some not included. The sample lists around 200,000 clones, more than 75% occurring once. Sequencing used peripheral blood, obtained on day 0 of AZD1222 vaccination. The receptors shown here come from an adult in good health.

This clone was recorded only once. The chain is built from TRBV19 and TRBJ1-5; unclear D gene. Looked up from germline, CDR1 is LNHDA and CDR2 is SQIVND (reference sequence). The ends were cut back, 7 bases at V and 3 bases at J, with 13 bases in the middle. The length of the CDR3 is 14 residues. CDR3 DNA: TGTGCCAGTAATAAGGGAGAAGTCAATCAGCCCCAGCATTTT. Protein: CASNKGEVNQPQHF.

The rearrangement uses TRBV5-1 and TRBJ1-4; D is unresolved. V lost 1 base and J lost 7, with 14 bases in between. Germline values: CDR1 SGHRS, CDR2 YFSETQ. The CDR3 is 15 residues long. The CDR3: CASSLFGPSPEKLFF. In DNA, the CDR3 is TGCGCCAGCAGCTTGTTCGGGCCTTCACCTGAAAAACTGTTTTTT.

The rearrangement uses TRBV5-4 and TRBJ2-7, with D possibly matching TRBD2 (5 bases). The CDR3 covers 14 residues. Looked up from germline, CDR1 is SGHNT and CDR2 is YYREEE (reference sequence). V shed 7 bases and J shed 3 bases, with 17 bases lying between them. CDR3: CASQNKLDGYEQYF. In DNA form, the CDR3 reads TGTGCCAGCCAAAACAAACTAGATGGCTACGAGCAGTACTTC. The full variable domain, its missing parts supplied by reference TRBV5-4 and TRBJ2-7, is ETGVTQSPTHLIKTRGQQVTLRCSSQSGHNTVSWYQQALGQGPQFIFQYYREEENGRGNFPPRFSGLQFPNYSSELNVNALELDDSALYLCASQNKLDGYEQYFGPGTRLTVT.

J is TRBJ1-1 and V is TRBV5-1; 8 nucleotides line up with TRBD1. Unmatched junction bases numbered 9, after V lost 4 bases and J lost 4 bases. The CDR3 has 15 residues. The germline CDR1 and CDR2 sequences are SGHRS and YFSETQ. The CDR3 sequence is CASSPRGREGTEAFF. The CDR3 DNA reads TGCGCCAGCAGCCCCAGGGGGCGTGAGGGCACTGAAGCTTTCTTT.

The chain carries TRBV6-5 and TRBJ1-2, with 12 bases lining up with TRBD1. V shed 6 bases and J 6 bases; nucleotides not matched to a gene: 8. The V gene's germline CDR1 is MNHEY and CDR2 SVGAGI. The CDR3 contains 15 residues. The CDR3 DNA reads TGTGCCAGCAGGGACGGGACAGGGGGCACCCATGGCTACACCTTC. Residues: CASRDGTGGTHGYTF.

V is TRBV7-3 and J is TRBJ2-5, with D unresolved. Trimming took 1 base from V and 1 from J, leaving 4 bases between them. The CDR3 covers 13 residues. The germline V gene encodes CDR1 SGHTA and CDR2 FQGTGA. Here the CDR3 reads CASSLMTQETQYF. The CDR3 coding sequence is TGTGCCAGCAGCTTAATGACCCAAGAGACCCAGTACTTC.

The chain combines TRBV6-4 with TRBJ2-1, with 10 bases matching TRBD1. The junction had 7 bases not matched to a gene; V was cut back by 6 bases and J by 5 bases. CDR3 size: 15 residues. CDR1 is MRHNA, CDR2 SNTAGT, per germline. In nucleotides, the CDR3 is TGTGCCAGCAGCCGGACAGGGGGGACTCACAATGAGCAGTTCTTC. Translation gives CASSRTGGTHNEQFF.

About this clone itself: The same CDR3 is also encoded by other DNA sequences in this sample. The chain joins TRBV5-1 to TRBJ2-7; a weak D match, TRBD2 (6 bases). The CDR3 sequence is 12 residues long. Trimming removed 1 base from V and 5 bases from J, with 7 bases in between. Germline CDR1 SGHRS, CDR2 YFSETQ. CDR3 nucleotide sequence: TGCGCCAGCAGCTTGCCGGGGGACGAGCAGTACTTC. Protein sequence: CASSLPGDEQYF.

As DNA, the CDR3 is TGTGCCAGCAGTTACTCGAACAGCGTAGGCTACACCTTC. Residues: CASSYSNSVGYTF. V is TRBV6-6 and J is TRBJ1-2; D not resolved. From germline, CDR1 is MNHNY and CDR2 SVGAGI (reference sequence). CDR3 length: 13 amino acids. Trimming pared 0 bases from V and 8 bases from J, leaving 10 bases between.

This chain connects TRBV9 to TRBJ2-7, with 7 bases identical to TRBD2. The CDR3 extends over 16 amino acids. With 0 bases clipped from V and 2 bases from J, the junction kept 8 bases outside the gene matches. Looked up from germline, CDR1 is SGDLS and CDR2 is YYNGEE. The DNA for the CDR3 is TGTGCCAGCAGCGTAGCCCCAGCGGGACCAACCTACGAGCAGTACTTC. It specifies CASSVAPAGPTYEQYF.

The rearrangement uses TRBV7-3 and TRBJ1-2, with a weak D call TRBD1 (5 bases). CDR1 is SGHTA and CDR2 is FQGTGA in the germline V gene. Trimming took off 3 bases at V and 2 bases at J, with 13 bases between the two ends. The CDR3 loop spans 15 amino acids. The CDR3, as DNA: TGTGCCAGCAGCTTTGGGTTGGGGCCCAACTATGGCTACACCTTC. This codes for CASSFGLGPNYGYTF.

This chain uses TRBV29-1 with TRBJ2-1, with 11 bases fitting TRBD2. The CDR3 covers 12 residues. Germline values: CDR1 SQVTM, CDR2 ANQGSEA. V lost 5 bases and J lost 9; bases outside the gene matches: 3. The CDR3 nucleotides are TGCAGCGTTCCTCTAGCGGGAGGTGAGCAGTTCTTC. Its protein is CSVPLAGGEQFF.

CDR3 sequence (DNA): TGTGCCAGCAGCTTATCCCGTAGGGGTCCCGGCAATCAGCCCCAGCATTTT. It specifies CASSLSRRGPGNQPQHF. The chain employs TRBV7-8 and TRBJ1-5; D may be TRBD1 (5 bases). CDR3 size: 17 residues. The germline V gene encodes CDR1 SGHVS and CDR2 FQNEAQ. The V end lost 2 bases, the J end lost 2 bases, and 16 bases lay between the germline ends.

This clone came up once. CDR3 amino acids: CASSPPGETIYF. The CDR3 DNA reads TGTGCCAGCTCACCACCCGGGGAAACCATATATTTT. The genes are TRBV18 and TRBJ1-3; D gene ambiguous. The V end was cut by 0 bases, the J end by 10 bases, with 7 bases between. Looked up from germline, CDR1 is KGHSH and CDR2 is LQKENI. This CDR3 comprises 12 residues. The full variable domain, with the rest looked up from reference TRBV18 and TRBJ1-3, is NAGVMQNPRHLVRRRGQEARLRCSPMKGHSHVYWYRQLPEEGLKFMVYLQKENIIDESGMPKERFSAEFPKEGPSILRIQQVVRGDSAAYFCASSPPGETIYFGEGSWLTVV.

The rearrangement links TRBV11-2 to TRBJ2-3; unclear D gene. There are 14 residues in the CDR3. V gave up 5 bases and J gave up 6 bases, with 15 bases separating them. Looked up from germline, CDR1 is SGHAT and CDR2 is FQNNGV. The CDR3 is CASSQGTAGDTQYF. DNA for the CDR3: TGTGCCAGCAGCCAAGGAACGGCCGGCGATACGCAGTATTTT.

This chain uses TRBV25-1 with TRBJ2-1; D is ambiguous. The CDR3 contains 15 residues. V was cut by 0 bases and J by 5 bases, with 11 bases left in between. The V gene's germline CDR1 is MGHDK and CDR2 SYGVNS. The CDR3 protein is CASSEYLSRNNEQFF. DNA of the CDR3: TGTGCCAGCAGTGAATACTTGAGCAGGAACAATGAGCAGTTCTTC.

V is TRBV7-3 and J is TRBJ1-2, with a tentative D call TRBD1 (5 bases). Germline V gene sequence: CDR1 SGHTA, CDR2 FQGTGA. Between the trimmed V and J ends, which lost 2 bases and 6 bases, there was a span of 16 bases. The CDR3 extends over 15 amino acids. The CDR3 loop is CASSLSGRGGNGYTF. CDR3 nucleotide sequence: TGTGCCAGCAGCTTATCGGGGAGGGGCGGGAATGGCTACACCTTC.

The chain uses TRBV11-2 and TRBJ1-2; D is undetermined. The V gene's germline CDR1 is SGHAT and CDR2 FQNNGV. The CDR3 totals 13 residues. V shed 0 bases and J shed 8 bases, with 10 bases lying between them. The CDR3, as DNA: TGTGCCAGCAGCTTAGATCTCGGGAGCGGCTACACCTTC. Protein product: CASSLDLGSGYTF.

This chain uses TRBV7-9 with TRBJ1-3; D gene uncertain. Germline V gene lookup returns CDR1 SEHNR and CDR2 FQNEAQ (reference sequence). The CDR3 is 13 residues long. V gave up 5 bases and J gave up 2 bases, with 7 bases separating them. The CDR3 here is CASSPGAGNTIYF. The CDR3 bases are TGTGCCAGCAGCCCCGGGGCTGGAAACACCATATATTTT.

The chain is built from TRBV9 and TRBJ2-7; 8 bases align to TRBD2. CDR3 length equals 17 residues. Per germline, CDR1 SGDLS and CDR2 YYNGEE. J was trimmed by 1 base and V by 0 bases; bases with no gene match: 9. The CDR3, as DNA: TGTGCCAGCAGCGTAGCTCCCCACCGGGAGGGTTCCTACGAGCAGTACTTC. It yields the protein CASSVAPHREGSYEQYF.

J is TRBJ1-2 and V is TRBV5-1, with 11 bases lining up with TRBD1. Germline CDR1 is SGHRS and CDR2 is YFSETQ. J gave up 8 bases and V 5 bases, and 11 bases lay outside the gene matches. CDR3 length: 15 residues. The CDR3: CASRTHGQGAVGYTF. The CDR3 nucleotides are TGCGCCAGCAGGACACATGGACAGGGGGCGGTCGGCTACACCTTC.

The genes are TRBV7-6 and TRBJ1-1; D unresolved. V was clipped by 1 base and J by 4 bases, with 13 bases between them. In germline, CDR1 is SGHVS, CDR2 FNYEAQ. The CDR3 is made up of 15 amino acids. The CDR3 sequence: CASSLGPDTTTEAFF. In nucleotides, the CDR3 is TGTGCCAGCAGCTTAGGCCCTGACACGACCACTGAAGCTTTCTTT.

With respect to this clone: An end of the junction does not agree with germline; a read error may underlie this. V usage is TRBV5-8 and J usage is TRBJ1-1, with 8 nucleotides matching TRBD1. The CDR3 spans 14 residues. Germline V CDR1 and CDR2: SGHTS, YDEGEE. The CDR3 protein is CASRRTGLKTEAFF. The CDR3 bases are TGTGCCAGCAGAAGGACAGGGTTGAAGACTGAAGCTTTCTTT.

This chain links TRBV19 with TRBJ2-6; 7 bases match TRBD1. The germline gives CDR1 LNHDA, CDR2 SQIVND (reference sequence). V shed 10 bases and J 0 bases; nucleotides not matched to a gene: 12. The CDR3 totals 17 residues. In DNA form, the CDR3 reads TGTGCCACCCGACGAACAGGGGATTACTCTGGGGCCAACGTCCTGACTTTC. It is translated as CATRRTGDYSGANVLTF. Using reference TRBV19 and TRBJ2-6 for the parts outside the CDR3, the full variable domain is DGGITQSPKYLFRKEGQNVTLSCEQNLNHDAMYWYRQDPGQGLRLIYYSQIVNDFQKGDIAEGYSVSREKKESFPLTVTSAQKNPTAFYLCATRRTGDYSGANVLTFGAGSRLTVL.

The chain recombines TRBV5-1 with TRBJ2-7; TRBD1 aligns across 8 bases. The CDR3 runs 15 residues. Germline CDR1 and CDR2: SGHRS and YFSETQ. The V and J ends lost 0 bases and 3 bases, in that order; junction bases with no gene match: 5. CDR3 bases: TGCGCCAGCAGCTTGGGGGACAGGCCAGACTACGAGCAGTACTTC. Translated, it gives CASSLGDRPDYEQYF.

The CDR3 coding sequence is TGTGCCAGCAGGAATCAGGGAGGTAATTCACCCCTCCACTTT. This encodes CASRNQGGNSPLHF. The chain couples TRBV2 to TRBJ1-6; the D gene is possibly TRBD1 (5 bases). The CDR3 contains 14 residues. Germline CDR1 and CDR2: SNHLY and FYNNEI. Trimming shortened V by 6 bases and J by 6 bases, and 12 bases separated the two germline ends.

The chain has TRBV2 and TRBJ2-2; the match to TRBD2 covers 8 bases. The CDR3 is 13 amino acids. CDR1 and CDR2 (germline): SNHLY, FYNNEI. The trim removed 3 bases at V and 7 bases at J, leaving 1 base unmatched. The CDR3 spells CASSEAGGGELFF. The CDR3 bases are TGTGCCAGCAGTGAGGCGGGGGGCGGGGAGCTGTTTTTT.

J is TRBJ1-5 and V is TRBV27, with 11 bases that match TRBD1. The V gene's germline CDR1 is MNHEY and CDR2 SMNVEV (reference sequence). The CDR3 has 16 amino acids. Trimming cost V 3 bases and J 2 bases; bases outside gene matches: 3. The CDR3 loop is CASSLTGQGGNQPQHF. The CDR3 nucleotides are TGTGCCAGCAGTTTGACGGGACAGGGGGGCAATCAGCCCCAGCATTTT.

Here the CDR3 reads CASSQAEVYGYTF. The CDR3 DNA reads TGTGCCAGCAGCCAAGCGGAGGTTTATGGCTACACCTTC. This rearrangement joins TRBV3-1 (or the pseudogene TRBV3-2) to TRBJ1-2; no clear D. V was pared by 1 base and J by 5 bases, with 8 bases between. This CDR3 has 13 residues. Germline CDR1 and CDR2: LGHDT and YNNKEL (reference sequence).

This chain uses TRBV27 with TRBJ2-1; 9 bases align to TRBD1. Losses at the gene ends were 5 bases for V and 4 bases for J; bases not matched to a gene: 9. The length of the CDR3 is 16 residues. Germline values: CDR1 MNHEY, CDR2 SMNVEV (reference sequence). The CDR3 sequence is CASSPPQGARYNEQFF. The CDR3 nucleotides read TGTGCCAGCAGTCCCCCACAGGGGGCAAGATACAATGAGCAGTTCTTC.